Shown below are 21 T cell receptor beta chains from a single sample sequenced in a study of blood T cells in healthy people across ages. For the second PCR, which ran for about 6 to 11 cycles, a sample-barcoded 5' primer and a J-beta primer mix were used. TCRdb re-called the 5' RACE reads through MiXCR, storing one row per CDR3 protein. Of 600,000 to 650,000 distinct CDR3 sequences listed, roughly 50% are singletons. The sequenced sample was blood. The source is a man aged 55-75 years in good health.

This clonotype was detected only a few times. This chain uses TRBV4-1 with TRBJ1-1, with D uncertain. V shed 0 bases and J shed 7 bases, with 9 bases lying between them. Germline-derived CDR1 and CDR2 are MGHRA and YSYEKL. The CDR3 runs to 13 residues. CDR3: CASSQDHDREAFF. In DNA, the CDR3 is TGCGCCAGCAGCCAAGATCACGACCGTGAAGCTTTCTTT.

The chain uses TRBV27 and TRBJ1-2; TRBD1 agrees at 8 bases. Per the germline V gene, CDR1 is MNHEY and CDR2 is SMNVEV (reference sequence). CDR3 length: 16 amino acids. V shed 6 bases and J 2 bases; nucleotides not matched to a gene: 11. The CDR3 loop is CASSPGQGKGNYGYTF. CDR3 bases: TGTGCCAGCAGCCCCGGACAGGGAAAAGGGAACTATGGCTACACCTTC.

CDR3 nucleotides: TGTGCCACCAGACCGCAGGCACTCCGATACAATGAGCAGTTCTTC. This encodes CATRPQALRYNEQFF. The J gene is TRBJ2-1, the V gene TRBV15; D unclear. CDR3 length equals 15 residues. V was cut by 6 bases and J by 4 bases, with 16 bases left in between. CDR1 and CDR2 from the germline V gene are LNHNV and YYDKDF (reference sequence).

V usage is TRBV27 and J usage is TRBJ1-2, with D hard to call. V lost 1 base, J lost 7 bases, and 19 bases lay in between. The germline V gene encodes CDR1 MNHEY and CDR2 SMNVEV (reference sequence). The CDR3 runs to 16 residues. The CDR3 nucleotides read TGTGCCAGCAGTTTATGGGGTGCTGGAGGGAAGGGTGGCTACACCTTC. It translates to CASSLWGAGGKGGYTF.

This clonotype turned up a few times. V and J are TRBV7-8 and TRBJ2-4, with D unresolved. The V end was cut by 1 base, the J end by 5 bases, with 6 bases between. Germline V gives CDR1 SGHVS, CDR2 FQNEAQ. The CDR3 contains 13 residues. The CDR3: CASSLVAENIQYF. For the CDR3, the DNA is TGTGCCAGCAGCTTAGTCGCTGAAAACATTCAGTACTTC.

J is TRBJ2-1 and V is TRBV6-1; 13 nucleotides agree with TRBD2. CDR1 is MNHNS and CDR2 is SASEGT in the germline V gene. V lost 2 bases, J lost 7 bases, and 5 bases stayed unmatched. This CDR3 is built from 16 residues. The CDR3: CASSECRTSGGNEQFF. CDR3 DNA sequence: TGTGCCAGCAGTGAATGTCGGACTAGCGGGGGAAATGAGCAGTTCTTC.

This sequence joins TRBV5-1 and TRBJ1-4; a possible D gene is TRBD1 (5 bases). The CDR3 is 16 amino acids. Germline V gene data show CDR1 as SGHRS and CDR2 as YFSETQ. With 0 bases removed from V and 5 bases from J, the gap between germline ends came to 14 bases. The CDR3 protein is CASSLESRGWNEKLFF. DNA of the CDR3: TGCGCCAGCAGCTTGGAGTCGCGGGGGTGGAATGAAAAACTGTTTTTT.

Points on this clonotype: The germline gene is not matched at one end of the junction; a read error may be the cause. This chain connects TRBV7-2 to TRBJ2-5; 11 nucleotides match TRBD2. The CDR3 runs to 14 residues. The germline gives CDR1 SGHTA, CDR2 FQGNSA. CDR3 sequence: CAGSLGLAEETQYF. The CDR3 coding sequence is TGTGCCGGCAGCCTGGGACTAGCGGAAGAGACCCAGTACTTC.

This clonotype has a handful of counts. V and J are TRBV15 and TRBJ1-4; D call uncertain. Germline V CDR1 and CDR2: LNHNV, YYDKDF (reference sequence). V lost 1 base and J lost 4, with 10 bases in between. The CDR3 has 15 amino acids. The CDR3 spells CATSRGAEINEKLFF. CDR3 DNA sequence: TGTGCCACCAGCAGAGGGGCGGAAATTAATGAAAAACTGTTTTTT. Filled out from reference TRBV15 and TRBJ1-4, the complete variable domain reads DAMVIQNPRYQVTQFGKPVTLSCSQTLNHNVMYWYQQKSSQAPKLLFHYYDKDFNNEADTPDNFQSRRPNTSFCFLDIRSPGLGDTAMYLCATSRGAEINEKLFFGSGTQLSVL.

V gene TRBV3-1 combines with J gene TRBJ1-2; no definite D call. Trimming pared 0 bases from V and 0 bases from J, leaving 5 bases between. CDR3 size: 14 residues. The germline CDR1 and CDR2 sequences are LGHDT and YNNKEL (reference sequence). The CDR3 sequence is CASSQDGANYGYTF. CDR3 sequence (DNA): TGTGCCAGCAGCCAAGACGGCGCTAACTATGGCTACACCTTC.

The chain combines TRBV10-3 with TRBJ2-2; D is unclear. Germline assignment: CDR1 ENHRY and CDR2 SYGVKD. V lost 3 bases and J lost 4, with 9 bases in between. The CDR3 runs 14 residues. CDR3 bases: TGTGCCATCAGTGATGATCGGGTCACCGGGGAGCTGTTTTTT. Its protein product is CAISDDRVTGELFF.

In this sample, this clonotype turned up a few times. In DNA form, the CDR3 reads TGCAGCGCAACAGGGGGGACCTACGAGCAGTACTTC. Its protein is CSATGGTYEQYF. V gene TRBV29-1 combines with J gene TRBJ2-7; 8 bases line up with TRBD1. In germline, CDR1 is SQVTM, CDR2 ANQGSEA. The CDR3 sequence is 12 residues long. Unmatched junction bases numbered 4, after V lost 7 bases and J lost 2 bases.

CDR3 in DNA: TGTGCCAGCAGTTACTCTACTAGCGGGGGGTGGGATGAGCAGTTCTTC. This encodes CASSYSTSGGWDEQFF. The chain carries TRBV6-6 and TRBJ2-1; 12 positions agree with TRBD2. V trimming: 0 bases; J trimming: 8 bases; junction bases outside the gene matches: 5. The CDR3 has 16 residues. Germline CDR1 reads MNHNY; CDR2 reads SVGAGI (reference sequence).

The chain combines TRBV24-1 with TRBJ2-5; 11 nucleotides match TRBD1. CDR1 is KGHDR and CDR2 is SFDVKD in the germline V gene. The CDR3 spans 15 residues. V lost 6 bases to trimming and J lost 5 bases; unmatched junction nucleotides: 7. CDR3: CATSTWTGGQETQYF. The CDR3 DNA reads as TGTGCCACCAGTACCTGGACAGGGGGCCAGGAGACCCAGTACTTC.

The chain is built from TRBV7-2 and TRBJ1-4, with 7 bases lining up with TRBD1. The CDR3 is made up of 18 amino acids. V was pared by 3 bases and J by 2 bases, with 12 bases of the junction left unmatched. CDR1 SGHTA and CDR2 FQGNSA come from the germline V gene. CDR3: CASSFYRGARRTNEKLFF. DNA for the CDR3: TGTGCCAGCAGCTTTTACAGGGGAGCGAGAAGGACTAATGAAAAACTGTTTTTT.

The chain employs TRBV28 and TRBJ2-5; no definite D call. Per the germline V gene, CDR1 is MDHEN and CDR2 is SYDVKM. The CDR3 is 15 amino acids. V lost 6 bases and J 4 bases, leaving 18 bases between the germline ends. The CDR3 protein is CASRASRFDVETQYF. CDR3 nucleotides: TGTGCCAGCAGAGCATCGCGATTCGACGTAGAGACCCAGTACTTC.

This clonotype was observed a single time. The chain uses TRBV10-3 and TRBJ2-1; 9 bases map to TRBD2. CDR3 size: 16 residues. V trimming: 8 bases; J trimming: 9 bases; junction bases outside the gene matches: 17. From germline, CDR1 is ENHRY and CDR2 SYGVKD. The CDR3 coding sequence is TGTGCCATCGCGCCCCTGGGAGCGGGGGGTTCGGGTGAGCAGTTCTTC. Translating it yields CAIAPLGAGGSGEQFF.

CDR3 in amino acids: CASSFLGFKDGYTF. The CDR3 DNA is TGTGCCAGCAGTTTTCTGGGCTTTAAGGACGGCTACACCTTC. The chain joins TRBV12-3 or TRBV12-4 to TRBJ1-2; the D is unclear. V shed 3 bases and J shed 8 bases, with 16 bases lying between them. The CDR3 is made up of 14 amino acids.

This chain uses TRBV12-3 or TRBV12-4 with TRBJ1-6, with TRBD1 as a possible D gene (5 bases). The CDR3 is made up of 15 amino acids. V dropped 4 bases and J dropped 3 bases, with 10 bases sitting between them. The CDR3 DNA sequence: TGTGCCAGCAGTTCACGAGACAGCTATAATTCACCCCTCCACTTT. It is translated as CASSSRDSYNSPLHF.

The chain joins TRBV20-1 to TRBJ2-3; 7 nucleotides line up with TRBD2. CDR1 is DFQATT, CDR2 SNEGSKA, per germline (reference sequence). Losses at the gene ends were 5 bases for V and 3 bases for J; bases not matched to a gene: 17. The CDR3 length is 17 residues. CDR3 in amino acids: CSAAPGAGGSETDTQYF. CDR3 DNA sequence: TGCAGTGCTGCCCCGGGTGCCGGGGGGTCCGAAACAGATACGCAGTATTTT.

This chain connects TRBV3-1 to TRBJ2-1; tentatively, D is TRBD1 or TRBD2 (6 bases each). The germline CDR1 and CDR2 sequences are LGHDT and YNNKEL (reference sequence). CDR3 length: 14 amino acids. V shed 4 bases and J shed 10 bases, with 17 bases lying between them. The CDR3 sequence is CASSPLGGLSEQFF. The CDR3 DNA reads TGTGCCAGCAGCCCCCTTGGGGGGCTGAGCGAGCAGTTCTTC.